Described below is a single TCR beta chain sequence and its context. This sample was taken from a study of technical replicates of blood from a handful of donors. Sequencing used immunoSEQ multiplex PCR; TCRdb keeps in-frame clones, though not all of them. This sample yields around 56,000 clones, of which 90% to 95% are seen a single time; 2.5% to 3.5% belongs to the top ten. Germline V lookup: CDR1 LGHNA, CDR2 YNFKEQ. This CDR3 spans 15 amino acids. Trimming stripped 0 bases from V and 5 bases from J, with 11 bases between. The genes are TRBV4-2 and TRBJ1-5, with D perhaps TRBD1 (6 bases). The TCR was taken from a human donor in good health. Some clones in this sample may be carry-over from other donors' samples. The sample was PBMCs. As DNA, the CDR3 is TGTGCCAGCAGCCAAGATTGGCAGGGGCATCAGCCCCAGCATTTT. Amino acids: CASSQDWQGHQPQHF.